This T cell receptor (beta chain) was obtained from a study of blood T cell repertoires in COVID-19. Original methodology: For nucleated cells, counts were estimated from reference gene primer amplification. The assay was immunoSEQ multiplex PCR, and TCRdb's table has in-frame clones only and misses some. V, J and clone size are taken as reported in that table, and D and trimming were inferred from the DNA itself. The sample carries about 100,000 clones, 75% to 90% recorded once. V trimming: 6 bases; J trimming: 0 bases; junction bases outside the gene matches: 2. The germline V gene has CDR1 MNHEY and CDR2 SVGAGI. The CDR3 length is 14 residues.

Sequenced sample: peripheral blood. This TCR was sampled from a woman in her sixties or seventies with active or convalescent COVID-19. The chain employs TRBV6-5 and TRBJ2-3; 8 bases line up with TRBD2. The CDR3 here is CASSKRESTDTQYF. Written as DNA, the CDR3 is TGTGCCAGCAGCAAGCGGGAGAGCACAGATACGCAGTATTTT.